Below, one T cell receptor beta chain is given with its context. The method was immunoSEQ multiplex PCR; TCRdb's version includes in-frame clones alone and lacks a portion of them. This table has about 200,000 clones, more than 75% appearing once. Per the germline V gene, CDR1 is SGHAT and CDR2 is FQDESV (reference sequence). V lost 0 bases and J lost 6, with 19 bases in between. The CDR3 contains 17 residues. Clinical histories supplied by participants themselves formed the basis of cohort assignment. The sample originates from a study of blood T cell repertoires in COVID-19. The wider study: T cells, B-cell-depleted T cells, or PBMCs supplied cDNA or gDNA.

The gene calls are TRBV11-1 and TRBJ2-3; possible D gene TRBD1, 6 bases. The clonotype comes from a middle-aged woman with acute COVID-19. What was sequenced was PBMCs or T cells enriched from blood (not recorded which). The CDR3 DNA reads TGTGCCAGCAGCTTAGCCGTTTGGGGACACATGACGGATACGCAGTATTTT. Translated: CASSLAVWGHMTDTQYF.